A single sample is the source of the 22 T cell receptor delta chains below, sequenced in a study of γδ T cells in repeated Plasmodium falciparum infection. Vgamma9/Vdelta2+ and Vdelta2-negative gammadelta T cells were flow-sorted from PBMC for bulk sequencing. TCRdb re-called clones from the multiplex PCR reads via CATT. The table lists around 46,000 delta-chain clones, roughly 1.9% of them singletons. Sequences were obtained from gamma-delta T cells from blood. These receptors came from a pool of human donors (malaria-infected and uninfected, not separated).

This clone has ten or more counts. A far larger clone is a single base away, which makes a read error likely. At the DNA level, this CDR3 is encoded by other sequences in the same sample as well. The chain links TRDV2 to TRDJ1; 12 bases match TRDD3. Germline V CDR1 and CDR2: GEAIGNYY, EKD. The CDR3 runs 18 residues. CDR3 sequence (DNA): TGTGCCTGTGACACCGTAACCTCTGGGGGATACGGTCCCGACAAACTCATCTTT. Protein product: CACDTVTSGGYGPDKLIF.

Concerning this clone itself: TCRdb's entry gives the protein of a much larger clone, which mismatches this DNA's translation at residue 16, likely from a read error; the protein reported here is translated from the DNA. The gene calls are TRDV1 and TRDJ1, with 10 bases lining up with TRDD3. No J gene was available from TCRdb, and it was assigned here by a germline match of the DNA. From germline, CDR1 is TSWWSYY and CDR2 QGS. The CDR3 covers 20 residues. After removal of 3 bases from V and 6 bases from J, the junction contained 22 bases not matched to a gene. CDR3 nucleotides: TGTGCTCTTGGGGACCGGCTTCCTACCTGCTGGGGGATATTGACCAATAAACTCATCTTT. Translation gives CALGDRLPTCWGILTNKLIF.

This clone has at least ten counts. TCRdb assigns this DNA the protein of a much larger clone, which departs from its translation at residue 9; this likely reflects a read error, and the protein shown comes from translating the DNA. The chain couples TRDV1 to TRDJ1, with 12 bases fitting TRDD3. Assignment of the J gene here rests on matching the DNA to germline, because TCRdb gives none. This CDR3 has 22 amino acids. With V trimmed by 0 bases and J by 0 bases, 17 bases remained unmatched. The germline V gene encodes CDR1 TSWWSYY and CDR2 QGS. The CDR3 nucleotides read TGTGCTCTTGGGGAACTCTGCCCTTATCTACTGGGGGATACCATATACACCGATAAACTCATCTTT. Protein: CALGELCPYLLGDTIYTDKLIF.

This clone has a handful of counts. TCRdb shows a much larger clone's protein in place of this DNA's translation, and the two differ at residue 9, likely through a read error; the protein shown is translated from the DNA. CDR3 in amino acids: CAFFSTGGCAGGKLIF. The CDR3 nucleotides are TGTGCCTTCTTCTCAACTGGGGGATGCGCCGGAGGTAAACTCATCTTT. The chain joins TRDV3 to TRDJ1; 10 bases are shared with TRDD3. TCRdb lists no J gene, so it was determined here by aligning the DNA to germline. J gave up 7 bases and V 3 bases, and 17 bases lay outside the gene matches. Per germline, CDR1 TVYSNPD and CDR2 GDNSRS (reference sequence). CDR3 length: 16 amino acids. Drawing the rest from reference TRDV3 and TRDJ1, the complete variable domain is CDKVTQSSPDQTVASGSEVVLLCTYDTVYSNPDLFWYRIRPDYSFQFVFYGDNSRSEGADFTQGRFSVKHILTQKAFHLVISPVRTEDSATYYCAFFSTGGCAGGKLIFGKGTRVTVEP.

Notes on this clone: The protein TCRdb gives is from a much larger clone and does not agree with this DNA's translation at residue 5, likely a read error; the protein shown here comes from the DNA. The chain has TRDV2 and TRDJ1; 10 nucleotides match TRDD3. The J gene is not listed in TCRdb, so it was assigned here from a DNA match to germline. V dropped 3 bases and J dropped 3; count of bases not matched to a gene: 12. The CDR3 is 17 residues long. CDR1 GEAIGNYY and CDR2 EKD come from the germline V gene. The CDR3: CACDPPWVGDTSDKLIF. DNA of the CDR3: TGTGCCTGTGACCCCCCATGGGTGGGGGATACCTCCGATAAACTCATCTTT.

About this clone itself: A far larger clone lies a single base away; this is likely a read error. At the DNA level, this CDR3 is encoded by other sequences in the same sample as well. The CDR3 protein is CALGERGVLIF. The CDR3 bases are TGTGCTCTTGGGGAGCGGGGGGTACTCATCTTT. The chain recombines TRDV1 with TRDJ1; maybe TRDD3 (5 bases). TCRdb leaves out the J gene; it was filled in here by matching the DNA to germline. This CDR3 has 11 residues. V was shortened by 3 bases and J by 10 bases, with 9 bases between the two germline ends. Germline assignment: CDR1 TSWWSYY and CDR2 QGS.

Judged by abundance, this clone is medium-sized. The sample carries other DNA sequences with the same CDR3. The chain recombines TRDV1 with TRDJ1; 10 bases align to TRDD3. The CDR3 has 18 amino acids. Germline-derived CDR1 and CDR2 are TSWWSYY and QGS. The junction had 13 bases not matched to a gene; V was cut back by 4 bases and J by 2 bases. CDR3 sequence (DNA): TGTGCTCTTGGGGGTTGTACTGGCTGGGGGATAAGTACCGATAAACTCATCTTT. Amino acids: CALGGCTGWGISTDKLIF.

Notes on this clone: This DNA's translation and the protein TCRdb lists, from a much larger clone, do not match at residue 2, likely due to a read error; the protein shown is translated from the DNA. The rearrangement uses TRDV1 and TRDJ1, with D maybe TRDD3 (6 bases). The CDR3 consists of 15 residues. Germline CDR1 is TSWWSYY and CDR2 is QGS. The CDR3 spells CSLGSTYPLGDKLIF. The CDR3 bases are TGTTCTCTTGGGTCCACTTATCCGCTGGGGGATAAACTCATCTTT.

This clone was found many times. TCRdb shows a much larger clone's protein in place of this DNA's translation, and the two differ at residue 19, likely through a read error; the protein shown is translated from the DNA. Here the V gene is TRAV38-2/DV8, but the J gene went uncalled; the table gives TRDD3 as D, unverified against the DNA. The CDR3 totals 21 residues. The germline V gene has CDR1 TSESDYY and CDR2 QEAYKQQN. The CDR3 region has the DNA TGTGCTTATAGGAGCGCTCTCTTACTTTTCGCTCTGGGGGATACACAGGATAAACCCATCTTT. It is translated as CAYRSALLLFALGDTQDKPIF.

There are many counts of this clone. The TCRdb protein, from a much larger clone, departs from this DNA's translation at residue 13, likely by read error; the protein shown derives from the DNA. V gene TRDV1 combines with J gene TRDJ1; D might be TRDD3 (6 bases). The CDR3 loop spans 22 amino acids. V was cut by 4 bases and J by 0 bases, with 33 bases left in between. Germline assignment: CDR1 TSWWSYY and CDR2 QGS. The CDR3 nucleotides read TGTGCTCTTGGGGCTCCTATCCACCGAGTCCCGTACGGGGGGAAGTACACCGATAAACTCATCTTT. Protein: CALGAPIHRVPYGGKYTDKLIF.

The sample holds many counts of this clone. The protein recorded in TCRdb matches a much larger clone and deviates from this DNA's translation at residue 14, suggesting a read error; the protein here is obtained by translating the DNA. The V gene is TRDV1, the J gene TRDJ1, with 7 nucleotides matching TRDD3. Germline values: CDR1 TSWWSYY, CDR2 QGS. Unmatched junction bases numbered 17, after V lost 1 base and J lost 3 bases. The CDR3 totals 19 residues. Here the CDR3 reads CALGEHIYVRWGRADKLIF. CDR3 DNA: TGTGCTCTTGGGGAACACATCTACGTGAGGTGGGGGAGAGCCGATAAACTCATCTTT.

This clone was recorded a few times. A far larger clone lies a single base away; this is likely a read error. Within the sample, other DNA sequences also encode this same CDR3. The gene calls are TRDV2 and TRDJ1; D is undetermined. The germline V gene has CDR1 GEAIGNYY and CDR2 EKD. The germline V and J ends were trimmed by 3 bases and 3 bases, with 22 bases remaining between them. The CDR3 length is 17 residues. The CDR3, as DNA: TGTGCCTGTGACTACGTACTGCGCGCTGGTGATCCCGATAAACTCATCTTT. As protein: CACDYVLRAGDPDKLIF.

With regard to this clone: With only one base between it and a far larger clone, this is likely a read error. Other DNA sequences within the sample encode an identical CDR3. V usage is TRDV2 and J usage is TRDJ1, with a weak D call TRDD3 (5 bases). TCRdb lists no J gene, so it was determined here by aligning the DNA to germline. Looked up from germline, CDR1 is GEAIGNYY and CDR2 is EKD. The CDR3 contains 13 residues. The CDR3 bases are TGCGCCTGTGACTCCTTGGGGACCGATAAACTCATCTTT. This gives the protein CACDSLGTDKLIF.

This clone was seen many times. Given a far larger clone just one base away, this is likely a sequencing read error. Other nucleotide sequences in the sample specify the same CDR3. The chain employs TRDV1 and TRDJ1; maybe TRDD3 (6 bases). Trimming took 2 bases from V and 0 from J, leaving 34 bases between them. The CDR3 is 23 residues long. CDR1 and CDR2 (germline): TSWWSYY, QGS. In nucleotides, the CDR3 is TGTGCTCTTGGGGAAGGTTCTTTCCCTTCGTTCGTACTAGGGGATGGATACACCGATAAACTCATCTTT. Amino acid sequence: CALGEGSFPSFVLGDGYTDKLIF.

About this clone: This DNA translates differently at residue 17 from the TCRdb protein, which is that of a much larger clone; a read error is likely, and the protein shown is the DNA's own translation. The chain joins TRDV1 to TRDJ1; 13 bases match TRDD3. Germline V CDR1 and CDR2: TSWWSYY, QGS. There are 19 residues in the CDR3. This CDR3 is CALGEAFSLLGDTTDKPIF. CDR3 sequence (DNA): TGTGCTCTTGGGGAGGCCTTCTCGCTACTGGGGGATACGACCGATAAACCCATCTTT.

This clone has a handful of counts. TCRdb's listed protein matches a much larger clone and diverges from this DNA's translation at residue 7, likely through a read error; the protein shown comes from the DNA. In nucleotides, the CDR3 is TGTGCTACCTGCCGTGGGAGATACGCGTCTGGACTCATCTTT. The encoded protein is CATCRGRYASGLIF. This rearrangement joins TRDV3 to TRDJ1; D is possibly TRDD3 (6 bases). The J gene, left out of TCRdb, was set here by checking the DNA against germline. Germline V gene sequence: CDR1 TVYSNPD, CDR2 GDNSRS (reference sequence). This CDR3 has 14 amino acids. The full variable domain, in which reference TRDV3 and TRDJ1 provide the parts outside the CDR3, is CDKVTQSSPDQTVASGSEVVLLCTYDTVYSNPDLFWYRIRPDYSFQFVFYGDNSRSEGADFTQGRFSVKHILTQKAFHLVISPVRTEDSATYYCATCRGRYASGLIFGKGTRVTVEP.

This clone has ten or more counts. The protein TCRdb lists belongs to a much larger clone and differs from this DNA's translation at residue 8, which points to a read error; the protein shown is made from the DNA. The chain has TRDV1 and TRDJ1; D remains ambiguous. Trimming shortened V by 3 bases and J by 0 bases, and 14 bases separated the two germline ends. The CDR3 consists of 16 residues. The germline gives CDR1 TSWWSYY, CDR2 QGS. The CDR3 region has the DNA TGTGCTCTTGGGGACCCGTCCTCTTTCGACACCGATAAACTCATCTTT. It encodes CALGDPSSFDTDKLIF.

This clone was counted between two and nine times. A far larger clone is one base from this, pointing to a likely read error. J gene calling gave no result, while the V gene is TRDV1; the tabulated D call, TRDD3, remains unverified against the DNA. The length of the CDR3 is 20 residues. The V gene's germline CDR1 is TSWWSYY and CDR2 QGS. The CDR3 sequence: CALGEPLAAFLGDTSHKLIF. The CDR3, as DNA: TGTGCTCTTGGGGAACCCTTAGCGGCCTTCCTGGGGGATACGTCCCATAAACTCATCTTC.

This clone was counted many times. Other DNA sequences within the sample encode an identical CDR3. The gene calls are TRDV1 and TRDJ1; D is tentatively TRDD2 or TRDD3 (9 bases each). The CDR3 is made up of 21 amino acids. Germline values: CDR1 TSWWSYY, CDR2 QGS. The V and J ends lost 3 bases and 2 bases respectively, with 31 bases between them. CDR3 coding DNA: TGTGCTCTTGGGGATCGCCCTTCCTACGTTTCTGGGGGATTTAAAACCGATAAACTCATCTTT. As protein: CALGDRPSYVSGGFKTDKLIF.

This clone came up a few times. The TCRdb record carries a much larger clone's protein, which differs from this DNA's translation at residue 15; a read error is the likely cause, and the protein listed here is the DNA translation. The rearrangement links TRDV1 to TRDJ1, with TRDD3 matching 8 bases. The J gene was not available in TCRdb and was assigned here by matching the DNA to germline segments. V gave up 0 bases and J gave up 0 bases; unmatched junction bases: 27. The CDR3 is 24 residues long. Germline V gives CDR1 TSWWSYY, CDR2 QGS. Here the CDR3 reads CALGELCASSYWGSHGWYTDKLIF. Written as DNA, the CDR3 is TGTGCTCTTGGGGAACTTTGTGCTTCCTCCTACTGGGGGTCACACGGGTGGTACACCGATAAACTCATCTTT.

Regarding this clone: A far larger clone is only one base removed, so a read error is likely. Additional DNA sequences in this sample encode the identical CDR3. The rearrangement links TRDV3 to TRDJ1; 13 bases align to TRDD3. TCRdb leaves out the J gene; it was filled in here by matching the DNA to germline. The CDR3 extends over 25 amino acids. V lost 3 bases to trimming and J lost 2 bases; unmatched junction nucleotides: 36. Germline V gene sequence: CDR1 TVYSNPD, CDR2 GDNSRS (reference sequence). The CDR3: CAFRIVTTSFSYWGIRVKNTDKLIF. The CDR3 DNA reads as TGTGCCTTCAGGATTGTTACTACTTCCTTTTCGTACTGGGGGATACGCGTTAAGAATACCGATAAACTCATCTTT.

This clone has ten or more counts. TCRdb's protein for this DNA is that of a much larger clone and differs from the translation at residue 12, likely a read error; the protein shown is the DNA translation. The V and J genes are TRDV3 and TRDJ1; D is tentatively TRDD2 or TRDD3 (7 bases each). The CDR3 spans 18 residues. The V and J ends lost 1 base and 0 bases respectively, with 24 bases between them. Looked up from germline, CDR1 is TVYSNPD and CDR2 is GDNSRS (reference sequence). In nucleotides, the CDR3 is TGTGCCTTTAAGTTTCCTACTAGGCTGGGGGCTCACACCGATAAACTCATCTTT. Translated, it gives CAFKFPTRLGAHTDKLIF.